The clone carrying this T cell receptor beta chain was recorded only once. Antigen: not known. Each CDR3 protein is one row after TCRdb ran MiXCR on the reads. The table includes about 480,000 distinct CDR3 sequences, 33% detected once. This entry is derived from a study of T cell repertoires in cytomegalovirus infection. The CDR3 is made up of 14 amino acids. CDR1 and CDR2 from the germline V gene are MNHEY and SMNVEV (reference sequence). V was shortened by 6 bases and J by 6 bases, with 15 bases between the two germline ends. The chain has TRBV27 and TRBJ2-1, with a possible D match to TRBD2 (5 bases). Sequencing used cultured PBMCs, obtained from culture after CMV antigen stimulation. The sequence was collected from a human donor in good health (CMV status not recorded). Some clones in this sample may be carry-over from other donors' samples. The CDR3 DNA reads TGTGCCAGCAGAGTACTGTCTCGGGGCAATGAGCAGTTCTTC. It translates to CASRVLSRGNEQFF.